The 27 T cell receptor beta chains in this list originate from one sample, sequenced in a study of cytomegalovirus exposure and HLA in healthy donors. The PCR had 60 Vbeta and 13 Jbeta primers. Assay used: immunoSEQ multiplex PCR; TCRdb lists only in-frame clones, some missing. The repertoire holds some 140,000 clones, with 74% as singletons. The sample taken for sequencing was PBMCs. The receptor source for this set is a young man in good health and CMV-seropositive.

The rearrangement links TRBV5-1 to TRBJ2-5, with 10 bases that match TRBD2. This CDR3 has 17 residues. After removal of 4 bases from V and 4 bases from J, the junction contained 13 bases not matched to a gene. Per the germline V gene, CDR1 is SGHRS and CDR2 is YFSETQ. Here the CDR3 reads CASSMGGPSGSGETQYF. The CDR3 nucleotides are TGCGCCAGCAGCATGGGGGGGCCTAGCGGGAGCGGAGAGACCCAGTACTTC.

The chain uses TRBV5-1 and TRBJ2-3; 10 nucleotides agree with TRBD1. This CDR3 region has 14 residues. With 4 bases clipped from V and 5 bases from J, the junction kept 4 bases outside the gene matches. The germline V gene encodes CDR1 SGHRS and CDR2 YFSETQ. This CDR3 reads CASSLGQGVDTQYF. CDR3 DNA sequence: TGCGCCAGCAGCCTTGGACAGGGGGTAGATACGCAGTATTTT.

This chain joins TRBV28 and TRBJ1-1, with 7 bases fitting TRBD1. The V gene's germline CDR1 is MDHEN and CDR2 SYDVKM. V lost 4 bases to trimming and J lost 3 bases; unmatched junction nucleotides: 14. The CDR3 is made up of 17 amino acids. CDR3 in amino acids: CASSSYRGRNGYTEAFF. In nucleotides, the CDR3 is TGTGCCAGCAGTTCGTACAGGGGTAGGAATGGGTACACTGAAGCTTTCTTT. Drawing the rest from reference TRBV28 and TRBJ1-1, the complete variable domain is DVKVTQSSRYLVKRTGEKVFLECVQDMDHENMFWYRQDPGLGLRLIYFSYDVKMKEKGDIPEGYSVSREKKERFSLILESASTNQTSMYLCASSSYRGRNGYTEAFFGQGTRLTVV.

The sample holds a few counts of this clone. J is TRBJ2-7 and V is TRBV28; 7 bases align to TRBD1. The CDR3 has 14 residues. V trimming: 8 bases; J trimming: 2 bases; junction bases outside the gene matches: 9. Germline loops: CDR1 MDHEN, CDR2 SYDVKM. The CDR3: CASQVGDSTYEQYF. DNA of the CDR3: TGTGCCAGCCAAGTCGGGGACAGCACCTACGAGCAGTACTTC.

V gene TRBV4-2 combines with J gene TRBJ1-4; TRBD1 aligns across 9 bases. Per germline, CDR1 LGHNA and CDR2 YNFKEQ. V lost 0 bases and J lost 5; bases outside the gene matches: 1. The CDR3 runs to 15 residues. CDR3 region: CASSQDGTGNEKLFF. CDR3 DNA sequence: TGTGCCAGCAGCCAAGATGGGACAGGGAATGAAAAACTGTTTTTT.

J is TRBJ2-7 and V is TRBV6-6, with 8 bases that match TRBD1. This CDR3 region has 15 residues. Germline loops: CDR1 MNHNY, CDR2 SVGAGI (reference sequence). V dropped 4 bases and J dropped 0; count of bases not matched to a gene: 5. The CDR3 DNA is TGTGCCAGCAGTTCCTCCGGGACAGGCTCCTACGAGCAGTACTTC. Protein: CASSSSGTGSYEQYF.

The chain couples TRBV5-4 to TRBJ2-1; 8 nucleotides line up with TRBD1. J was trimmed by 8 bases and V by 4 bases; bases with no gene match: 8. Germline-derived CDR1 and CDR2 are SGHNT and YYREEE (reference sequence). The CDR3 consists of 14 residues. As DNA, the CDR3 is TGTGCCAGCAGCGTTGGACAGGGAGTAGATGAGCAGTTCTTC. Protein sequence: CASSVGQGVDEQFF.

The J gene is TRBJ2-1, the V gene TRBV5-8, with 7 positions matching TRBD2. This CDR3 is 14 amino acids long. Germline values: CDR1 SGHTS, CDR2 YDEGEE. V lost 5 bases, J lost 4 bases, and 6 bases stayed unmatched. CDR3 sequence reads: CASSLLATYNEQFF. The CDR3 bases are TGTGCCAGCAGTCTACTAGCGACATACAATGAGCAGTTCTTC.

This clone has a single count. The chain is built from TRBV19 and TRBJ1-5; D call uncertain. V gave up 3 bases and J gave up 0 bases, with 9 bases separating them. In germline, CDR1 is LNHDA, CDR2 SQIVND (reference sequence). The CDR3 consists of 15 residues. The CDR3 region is CASSILDYSNQPQHF. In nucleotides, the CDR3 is TGTGCCAGTAGTATCCTAGACTATAGCAATCAGCCCCAGCATTTT.

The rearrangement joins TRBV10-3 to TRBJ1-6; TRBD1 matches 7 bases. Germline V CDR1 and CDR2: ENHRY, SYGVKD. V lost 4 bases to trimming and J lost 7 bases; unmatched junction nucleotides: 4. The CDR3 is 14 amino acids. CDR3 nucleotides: TGTGCCATCAGTGCGGGACAGCTAAATTCACCCCTCCACTTT. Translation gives CAISAGQLNSPLHF.

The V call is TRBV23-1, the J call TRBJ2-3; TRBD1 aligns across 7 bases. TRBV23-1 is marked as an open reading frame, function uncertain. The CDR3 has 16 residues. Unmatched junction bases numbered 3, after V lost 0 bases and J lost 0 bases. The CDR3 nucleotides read TGCGCCAGCAGTCAATCAGACAGGGAAAGCACAGATACGCAGTATTTT. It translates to CASSQSDRESTDTQYF.

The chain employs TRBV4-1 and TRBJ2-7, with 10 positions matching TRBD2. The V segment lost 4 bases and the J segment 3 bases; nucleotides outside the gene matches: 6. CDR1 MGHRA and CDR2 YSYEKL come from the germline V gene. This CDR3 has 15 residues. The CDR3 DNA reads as TGCGCCAGCAGCCTCTTAGCGGGGGGCTACTACGAGCAGTACTTC. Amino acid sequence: CASSLLAGGYYEQYF.

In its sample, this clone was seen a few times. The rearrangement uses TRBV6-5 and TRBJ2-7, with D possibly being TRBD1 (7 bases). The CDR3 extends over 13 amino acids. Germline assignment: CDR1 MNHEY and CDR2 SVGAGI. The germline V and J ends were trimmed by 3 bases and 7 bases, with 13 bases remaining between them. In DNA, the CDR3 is TGTGCCAGCAGTTATGGCCCAGGGGGGGAGCAGTACTTC. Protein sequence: CASSYGPGGEQYF.

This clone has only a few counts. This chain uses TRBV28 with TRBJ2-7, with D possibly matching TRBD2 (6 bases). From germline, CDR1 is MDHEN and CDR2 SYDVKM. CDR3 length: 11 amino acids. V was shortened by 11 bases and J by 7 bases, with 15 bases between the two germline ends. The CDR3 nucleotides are TGTGCCTCCCGGGACTTTGAGGAGCAGTACTTC. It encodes CASRDFEEQYF.

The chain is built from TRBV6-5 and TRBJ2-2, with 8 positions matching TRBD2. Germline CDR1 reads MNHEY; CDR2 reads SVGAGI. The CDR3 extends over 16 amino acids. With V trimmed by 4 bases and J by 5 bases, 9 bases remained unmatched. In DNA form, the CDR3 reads TGTGCCAGCAGTTCCCTTAGCGGGGTAGGAACCGGGGAGCTGTTTTTT. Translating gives CASSSLSGVGTGELFF.

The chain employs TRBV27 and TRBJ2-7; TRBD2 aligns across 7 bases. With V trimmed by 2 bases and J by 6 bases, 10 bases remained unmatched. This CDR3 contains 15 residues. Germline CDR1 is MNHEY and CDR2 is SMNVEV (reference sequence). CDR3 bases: TGTGCCAGCAGTTTAAAAGCGGGGACCTTCGGCGAGCAGTACTTC. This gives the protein CASSLKAGTFGEQYF.

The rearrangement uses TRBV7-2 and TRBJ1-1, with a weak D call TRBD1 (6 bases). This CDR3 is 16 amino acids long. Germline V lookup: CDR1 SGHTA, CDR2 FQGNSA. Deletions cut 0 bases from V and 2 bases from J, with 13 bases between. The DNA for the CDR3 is TGTGCCAGCAGCTTAGCCACCAGGGGACATAACACTGAAGCTTTCTTT. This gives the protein CASSLATRGHNTEAFF.

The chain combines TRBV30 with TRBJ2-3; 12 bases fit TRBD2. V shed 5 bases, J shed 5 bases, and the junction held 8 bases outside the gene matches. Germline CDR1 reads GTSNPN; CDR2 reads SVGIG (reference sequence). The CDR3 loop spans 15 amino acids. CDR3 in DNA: TGTGCCTGGCGTAAGACTAGCGGGAGTCGAGATACGCAGTATTTT. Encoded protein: CAWRKTSGSRDTQYF.

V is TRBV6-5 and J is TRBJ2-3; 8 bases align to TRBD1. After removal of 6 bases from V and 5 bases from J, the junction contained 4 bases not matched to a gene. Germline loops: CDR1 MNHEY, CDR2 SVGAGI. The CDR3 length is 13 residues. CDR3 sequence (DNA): TGTGCCAGCAGGACAGGGGCCTTAGATACGCAGTATTTT. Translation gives CASRTGALDTQYF.

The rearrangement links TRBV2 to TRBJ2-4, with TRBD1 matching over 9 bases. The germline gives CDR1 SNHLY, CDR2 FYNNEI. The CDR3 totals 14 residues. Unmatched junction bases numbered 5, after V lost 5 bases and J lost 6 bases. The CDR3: CASSPGTGRNIQYF. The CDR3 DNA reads TGTGCCAGCAGTCCCGGGACAGGGAGAAACATTCAGTACTTC.

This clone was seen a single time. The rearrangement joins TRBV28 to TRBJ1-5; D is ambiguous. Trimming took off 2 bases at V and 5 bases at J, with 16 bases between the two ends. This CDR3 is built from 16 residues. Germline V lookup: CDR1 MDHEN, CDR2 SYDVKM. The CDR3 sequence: CASSLVWQRGDQPQHF. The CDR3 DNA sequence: TGTGCCAGCAGTTTAGTGTGGCAGCGTGGCGATCAGCCCCAGCATTTT.

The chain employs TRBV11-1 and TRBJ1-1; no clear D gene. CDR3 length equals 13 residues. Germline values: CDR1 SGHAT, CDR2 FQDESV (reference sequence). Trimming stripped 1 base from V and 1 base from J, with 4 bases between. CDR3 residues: CASSLDRNTEAFF. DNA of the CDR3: TGTGCCAGCAGCTTAGACAGGAACACTGAAGCTTTCTTT.

The CDR3 loop reads CASSPAWAEQYF. As DNA, the CDR3 is TGTGCCAGCAGCCCCGCGTGGGCCGAGCAGTACTTC. V and J are TRBV7-9 and TRBJ2-7, with D unresolved. The germline V and J ends were trimmed by 5 bases and 6 bases, with 11 bases remaining between them. Germline CDR1 SEHNR, CDR2 FQNEAQ (reference sequence). The CDR3 is made up of 12 amino acids.

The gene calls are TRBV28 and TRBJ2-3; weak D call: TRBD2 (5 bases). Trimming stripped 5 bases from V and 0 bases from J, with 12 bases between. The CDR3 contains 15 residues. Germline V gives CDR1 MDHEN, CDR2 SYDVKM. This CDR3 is CASSLMTGSTDTQYF. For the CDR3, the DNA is TGTGCCAGCAGTCTTATGACGGGAAGCACAGATACGCAGTATTTT.

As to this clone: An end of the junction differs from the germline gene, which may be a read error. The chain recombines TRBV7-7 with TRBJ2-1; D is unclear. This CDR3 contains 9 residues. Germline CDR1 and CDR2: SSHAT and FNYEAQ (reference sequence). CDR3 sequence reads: CASSPSQFF. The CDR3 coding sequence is TGTGCTAGCAGCCCTTCGCAGTTCTTC.

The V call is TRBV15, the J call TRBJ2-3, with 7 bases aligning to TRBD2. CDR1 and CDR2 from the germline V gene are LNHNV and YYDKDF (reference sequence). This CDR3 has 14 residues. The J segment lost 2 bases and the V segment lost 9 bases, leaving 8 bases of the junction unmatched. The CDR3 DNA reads TGTGCCACAGGGACTACAACTAACACAGATACGCAGTATTTT. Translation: CATGTTTNTDTQYF.

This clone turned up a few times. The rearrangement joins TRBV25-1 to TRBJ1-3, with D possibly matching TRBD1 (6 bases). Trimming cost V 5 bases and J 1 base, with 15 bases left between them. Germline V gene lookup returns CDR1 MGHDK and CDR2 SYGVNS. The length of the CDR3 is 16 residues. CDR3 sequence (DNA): TGTGCCAGCAGTACCCGCGGGGGCCTGTCTGGAAACACCATATATTTT. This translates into CASSTRGGLSGNTIYF.